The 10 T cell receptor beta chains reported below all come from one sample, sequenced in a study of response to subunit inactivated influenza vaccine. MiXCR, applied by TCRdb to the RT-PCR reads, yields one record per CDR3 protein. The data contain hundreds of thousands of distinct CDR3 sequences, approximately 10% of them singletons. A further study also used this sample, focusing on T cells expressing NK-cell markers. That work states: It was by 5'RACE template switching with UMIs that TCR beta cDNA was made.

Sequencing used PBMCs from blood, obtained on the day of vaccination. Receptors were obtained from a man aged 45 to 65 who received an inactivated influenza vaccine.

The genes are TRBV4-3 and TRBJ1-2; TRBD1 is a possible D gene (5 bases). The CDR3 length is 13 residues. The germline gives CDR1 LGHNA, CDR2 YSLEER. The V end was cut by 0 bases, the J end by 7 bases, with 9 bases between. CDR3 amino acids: CASSQDRGVGYTF. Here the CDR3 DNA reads TGCGCCAGCAGCCAAGATCGGGGGGTTGGCTACACCTTC.

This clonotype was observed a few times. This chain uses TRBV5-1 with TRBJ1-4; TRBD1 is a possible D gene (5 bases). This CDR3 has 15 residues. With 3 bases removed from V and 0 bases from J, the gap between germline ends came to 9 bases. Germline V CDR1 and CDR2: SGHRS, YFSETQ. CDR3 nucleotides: TGCGCCAGCAGCTGGGACCCCGCAACTAATGAAAAACTGTTTTTT. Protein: CASSWDPATNEKLFF.

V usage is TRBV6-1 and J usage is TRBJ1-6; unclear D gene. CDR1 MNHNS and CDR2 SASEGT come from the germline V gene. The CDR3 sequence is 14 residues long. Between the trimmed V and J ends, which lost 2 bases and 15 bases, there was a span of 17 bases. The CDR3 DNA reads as TGTGCCAGCAGTGAAATTAGGACCCCCTCGGTCCTCCACTTT. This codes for CASSEIRTPSVLHF.

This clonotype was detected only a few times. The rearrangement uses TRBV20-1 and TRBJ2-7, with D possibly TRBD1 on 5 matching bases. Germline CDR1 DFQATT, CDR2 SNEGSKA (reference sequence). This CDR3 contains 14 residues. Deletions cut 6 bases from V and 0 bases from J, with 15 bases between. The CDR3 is CSARTFYSSYEQYF. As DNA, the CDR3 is TGCAGTGCCAGGACATTTTACAGCTCCTACGAGCAGTACTTC.

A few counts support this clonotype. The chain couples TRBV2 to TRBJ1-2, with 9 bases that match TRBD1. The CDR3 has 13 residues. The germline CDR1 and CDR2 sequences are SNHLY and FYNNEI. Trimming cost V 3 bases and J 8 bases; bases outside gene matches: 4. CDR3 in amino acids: CASSDRTGVGYTF. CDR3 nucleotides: TGTGCCAGCAGTGATCGGACAGGGGTCGGCTACACCTTC.

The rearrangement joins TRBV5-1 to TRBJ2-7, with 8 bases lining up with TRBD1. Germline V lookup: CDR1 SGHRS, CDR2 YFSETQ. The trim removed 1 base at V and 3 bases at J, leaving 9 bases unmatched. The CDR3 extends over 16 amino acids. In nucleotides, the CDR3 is TGCGCCAGCAGCTTGTCAGGGACAGGCTATAACTACGAGCAGTACTTC. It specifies CASSLSGTGYNYEQYF.

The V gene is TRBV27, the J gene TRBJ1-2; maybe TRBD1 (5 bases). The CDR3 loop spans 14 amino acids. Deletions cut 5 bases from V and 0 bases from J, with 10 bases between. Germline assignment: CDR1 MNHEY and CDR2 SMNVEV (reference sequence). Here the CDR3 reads CASSATVANYGYTF. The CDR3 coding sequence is TGTGCCAGCAGTGCGACAGTAGCTAACTATGGCTACACCTTC.

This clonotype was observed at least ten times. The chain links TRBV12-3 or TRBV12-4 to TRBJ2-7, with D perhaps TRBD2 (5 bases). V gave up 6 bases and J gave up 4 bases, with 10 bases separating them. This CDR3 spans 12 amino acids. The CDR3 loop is CASRADLYEQYF. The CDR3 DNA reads TGTGCCAGCAGAGCGGACTTGTACGAGCAGTACTTC.

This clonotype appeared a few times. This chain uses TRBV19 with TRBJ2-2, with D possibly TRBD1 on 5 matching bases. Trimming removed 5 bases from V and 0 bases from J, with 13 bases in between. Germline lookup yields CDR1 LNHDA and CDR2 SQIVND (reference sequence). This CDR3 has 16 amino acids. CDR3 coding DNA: TGTGCCAGTAGTGCCTACAGGAATGCGAACACCGGGGAGCTGTTTTTT. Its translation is CASSAYRNANTGELFF.

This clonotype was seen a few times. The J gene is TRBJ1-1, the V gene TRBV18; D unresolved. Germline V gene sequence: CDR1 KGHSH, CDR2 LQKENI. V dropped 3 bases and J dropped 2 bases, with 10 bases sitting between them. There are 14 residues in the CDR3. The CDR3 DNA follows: TGTGCCAGCTCACCGGTAGGCAGAAACACTGAAGCTTTCTTT. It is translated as CASSPVGRNTEAFF.